Listed below are T cell receptor beta chains from one sample, sequenced in a study of blood T cell repertoires in COVID-19. Profiled with immunoSEQ multiplex PCR; TCRdb holds only in-frame clones, not every one. The sample carries about 130,000 clones, about 80% recorded once. Sequenced material: peripheral blood. The receptors come from an elderly woman with acute or convalescent COVID-19. Each CDR3 is given with its conserved first and last residue.

TRBV6-1,CASSDPPGEGEKLFF
TRBV6-5,CASSSFNEKLFF
TRBV5-1,CASSPGTSGGGTYF
TRBV5-4,CASSLRQLNSPLHF
TRBV7-2,CASSLVGTRGEAFF
TRBV5-1,CASSLDINQPQHF
TRBV27,CASRGQGAYQPQHF
TRBV15,CATGTGPDTQYF
TRBV2,CATSDSLNTEAFF
TRBV4-1,CASSQRQGAPSYEQYF
TRBV18,CASSSSGQGFEQFF
TRBV6-5,CASSLFTGETQYF
TRBV29-1,CSADRTGFQGYGYTF
TRBV5-5,CASSWGGQGQDGYTF
TRBV4-1,CASSQWDSYEQYF
TRBV18,CASSPGTASYEQYF
TRBV9,CASSVVARSSGANVLTF
TRBV19,CASREGSPGKLFF
TRBV7-8,CASSLGGVPGVYGYTF
TRBV6-6,CASSKDSAEQYF
TRBV4-1,CASSTQGSLNGYTF
TRBV13,CASSLVGRFYGYTF
TRBV7-9,CASSLGLAGGLLYNEQFF
TRBV5-1,CASSSEDRVSGYTF
TRBV30,CAWSVNRGSGNTIYF
TRBV27,CASSPTQAYEQYF
TRBV7-2,CASSHDRTSTDTQYF
TRBV19,CATQGGGSGYTF
TRBV7-2,CASLRGGSNTGELFF
TRBV2,CASSELRVAEAFF
TRBV9,CASSVVASGGWSNEQFF
TRBV19,CASSLPAGAAGELFF
TRBV9,CASSARTSYNSPLHF
TRBV10-3,CAISESDNSNQPQHF
TRBV5-8,CASSSLAGLRNEQFF
TRBV5-4,CASRPPVGEQFF
TRBV6-4,CASSGIGTGGNQPQHF
TRBV19,CASAEGQGDQPQHF
TRBV2,CASRIGRQGSTEAFF
TRBV9,CASTRGGTGDSPLHF
TRBV5-5,CASSLARRNTEAFF
TRBV27,CASSEYRDSNQPQHF
TRBV5-4,CASSFKRGVDTQYF
TRBV5-6,CASSWGVAAFF
TRBV29-1,CSVAGQGSFGYTF
TRBV7-8,CASSLVGNGNTIYF
TRBV11-2,CASSLGATGNTIYF
TRBV30,CAWSVMAALEAFF
TRBV3-1/TRBV3-2,CASSPGPSFTGETQYF
TRBV7-9,CASSLERRGPSTDTQYF
TRBV7-9,CASSLTGNPPWESGYTF
TRBV5-8,CASSFISSGTLQGTDTQYF
TRBV2,CASDRTANTEAFF
TRBV7-3,CASSSLGGETQYF
TRBV5-1,CASSLTGTSGAAQYF
TRBV18,CASSPGDEKLFF
TRBV21-1,CAPLGRLTAKNIQYF
TRBV4-1,CASSQDKGSAEASYNEQFF
TRBV9,CASSVASSSYNSPLHF
TRBV7-9,CASSLTPTGPSEDTQYF